This TCR beta chain was sequenced during a study of cytomegalovirus exposure and HLA in healthy donors. General study findings and limits: The authors later found TCR association rates varying by HLA locus, with DRB1 most and HLA-C fewest.

The CDR3 has 16 amino acids. With 3 bases removed from V and 0 bases from J, the gap between germline ends came to 13 bases. Per the germline V gene, CDR1 is LNHDA and CDR2 is SQIVND (reference sequence). Use of 60 Vbeta and 13 Jbeta primers characterized the PCR. Using immunoSEQ multiplex PCR, the repertoire was profiled, and TCRdb retains in-frame clones only, with some absent. The repertoire holds under 200,000 clones, with about three quarters as singletons. On this clone itself: What it binds is not known.

Specimen: PBMCs. The TCR originated in a woman in her forties in good health and CMV-seropositive. The chain has TRBV19 and TRBJ2-3, with a possible D match to TRBD2 (6 bases). The CDR3 reads CASSIVGRGSTDTQYF. The CDR3 DNA reads as TGTGCCAGTAGTATCGTTGGGCGGGGTAGCACAGATACGCAGTATTTT.